Listed here are 8 T cell receptor beta chains from one sample, sequenced in a study of shared clonotypes between healthy human individuals. Only in-frame clones appear in the TCRdb table, and some are missing; sequencing was by immunoSEQ multiplex PCR. The sample contains about 1,500,000 clones, around 97% of which appear only once. Specimen: naive CD4+ T cells sorted from blood. Subset of the sample: CD45RA+ positively selected. The receptors come from a man aged 25-40 years in good health.

The V call is TRBV7-2, the J call TRBJ2-3, with 14 nucleotides matching TRBD2. The V segment lost 1 base and the J segment 4 bases; nucleotides outside the gene matches: 10. The CDR3 has 19 residues. Germline assignment: CDR1 SGHTA and CDR2 FQGNSA. CDR3 sequence: CASSLDPPTSGRAADTQYF. CDR3 nucleotide sequence: TGTGCCAGCAGCTTAGACCCACCGACTAGCGGGAGGGCCGCAGATACGCAGTATTTT.

On this clone itself: One end of the junction fails to match germline, which may point to a read error. The gene calls are TRBV2 and TRBJ1-2; D gene uncertain. This CDR3 contains 11 residues. The germline V gene has CDR1 SNHLY and CDR2 FYNNEI. The CDR3 region has the DNA TGTGCCAGCAGCGAAGCTCCCCCCCGCACCTTC. Translation: CASSEAPPRTF.

The CDR3, as DNA: TGTGCCAGCGAGAGGGACAGGGGCTACGAGCAGTACTTC. Protein product: CASERDRGYEQYF. This chain links TRBV6-1 with TRBJ2-7; the match to TRBD1 covers 10 bases. Unmatched junction bases numbered 4, after V lost 8 bases and J lost 3 bases. This CDR3 is built from 13 residues. Germline V gene sequence: CDR1 MNHNS, CDR2 SASEGT.

The V and J genes are TRBV6-4 and TRBJ2-3, with TRBD2 matching over 8 bases. Germline V CDR1 and CDR2: MRHNA, SNTAGT. V lost 4 bases and J lost 3; bases outside the gene matches: 9. The CDR3 runs 16 residues. CDR3 in amino acids: CASSVLAGGLTDTQYF. Written as DNA, the CDR3 is TGTGCCAGCAGTGTTTTGGCGGGAGGTTTGACAGATACGCAGTATTTT.

The table lists this clone with a count of one. The chain combines TRBV6-1 with TRBJ2-7, with D perhaps matching TRBD1 (6 bases). Germline CDR1 and CDR2: MNHNS and SASEGT. CDR3 length: 16 residues. V lost 3 bases to trimming and J lost 4 bases, with 19 bases between them. The CDR3 loop reads CASSDISGTKRYEQYF. The CDR3, as DNA: TGTGCCAGCAGTGACATCTCCGGGACAAAAAGATACGAGCAGTACTTC.

The chain joins TRBV7-6 to TRBJ2-2; D is uncertain. Between the trimmed V and J ends, which lost 3 bases and 3 bases, there was a span of 11 bases. The CDR3 is 15 residues long. The germline V gene encodes CDR1 SGHVS and CDR2 FNYEAQ. The CDR3 sequence: CASSLVNGDTGELFF. The CDR3 DNA reads TGTGCCAGCAGCTTGGTCAATGGGGACACCGGGGAGCTGTTTTTT.

The V gene is TRBV28, the J gene TRBJ2-7; 9 bases line up with TRBD1. The germline V gene encodes CDR1 MDHEN and CDR2 SYDVKM. V dropped 3 bases and J dropped 2; count of bases not matched to a gene: 5. The CDR3 is 15 amino acids. The CDR3 here is CASSFWGDRAYEQYF. The CDR3 bases are TGTGCCAGCAGTTTTTGGGGGGACAGGGCCTACGAGCAGTACTTC.

The sample holds one count of this clone. The chain links TRBV4-1 to TRBJ2-2; TRBD2 aligns across 8 bases. The V and J ends lost 2 bases and 7 bases, in that order; junction bases with no gene match: 6. CDR1 is MGHRA, CDR2 YSYEKL, per germline. The CDR3 consists of 15 residues. CDR3 residues: CASSQIGTSLGELFF. As DNA, the CDR3 is TGCGCCAGCAGCCAAATCGGGACTAGTCTCGGGGAGCTGTTTTTT.